These 13 T cell receptor beta chains were sequenced from one sample in a study of identical twins (dated by TCRdb to the mid-2010s). The library was made by 5' RACE. Sequencing relied on an Illumina HiSeq 2000. TCRdb ran its own pipeline on the public reads, namely fastp trimming at Q25 and MiXCR clone calling, and kept in-frame beta chains. For every CDR3 protein sequence, its rows merge into one entry that carries the most common genes and DNA. In this sample the table shows approximately 300,000 distinct CDR3 sequences, roughly 9% of which occur a single time. Of the sample, about 7.1% is held by the ten largest clones. Separately, the same data were catalogued under a study of yellow fever vaccine responses in identical twins.

Sample: CD8+ T cells sorted from blood. All receptors come from a woman aged 18-29 years in good health.

The chain has TRBV29-1 and TRBJ2-3; 7 bases map to TRBD1. The trim removed 6 bases at V and 0 bases at J, leaving 3 bases unmatched. The germline CDR1 and CDR2 sequences are SQVTM and ANQGSEA. The CDR3 runs to 13 residues. CDR3 sequence: CSVTGASTDTQYF. CDR3 in DNA: TGCAGCGTAACAGGGGCAAGCACAGATACGCAGTATTTT.

A note on this clonotype: Being one base from a much bigger clone, this may be a read error. The rearrangement uses TRBV12-3 or TRBV12-4 and TRBJ2-5, with D perhaps TRBD1 (6 bases). The CDR3 has 15 residues. This CDR3 reads CARSPYGGQQETQYF. CDR3 DNA sequence: TGTGCCCGCAGTCCCTATGGGGGACAACAAGAGACCCAGTACTTC.

This clonotype was seen many times. The rearrangement joins TRBV29-1 to TRBJ2-7, with D possibly called TRBD1 or TRBD2 (5 bases each). The CDR3 spans 12 residues. Trimming left V 4 bases short and J 2 bases short, with 9 bases between. Per the germline V gene, CDR1 is SQVTM and CDR2 is ANQGSEA. The CDR3 nucleotides read TGCAGCGTTGTAGGGGAGCCCTACGAGCAGTACTTC. Translated: CSVVGEPYEQYF.

The rearrangement links TRBV7-3 to TRBJ2-3; 10 nucleotides align to TRBD1. With V trimmed by 2 bases and J by 7 bases, 12 bases remained unmatched. Germline assignment: CDR1 SGHTA and CDR2 FQGTGA. This CDR3 is 17 amino acids long. The CDR3 DNA reads as TGTGCCAGCAGCTTAGGGACCGGGACAGGGGATCTCCATACGCAGTATTTT. It specifies CASSLGTGTGDLHTQYF.

The V and J genes are TRBV10-3 and TRBJ2-1, with TRBD2 matching over 9 bases. CDR1 and CDR2 (germline): ENHRY, SYGVKD. The CDR3 contains 17 residues. V lost 4 bases to trimming and J lost 0 bases; unmatched junction nucleotides: 7. This CDR3 reads CAISGREGLSSYNEQFF. The CDR3 nucleotides are TGTGCCATCAGTGGGCGGGAGGGGTTGAGCTCCTACAATGAGCAGTTCTTC.

The DNA of the CDR3 is TGTGCCAGCAGTTACTCACGACTCAGTAATGAAAAACTGTTTTTT. Translated, it gives CASSYSRLSNEKLFF. The chain recombines TRBV6-5 with TRBJ1-4; D is undetermined. CDR1 and CDR2 from the germline V gene are MNHEY and SVGAGI. The CDR3 spans 15 residues. V lost 0 bases and J lost 4, with 9 bases in between.

Concerning this clonotype: The final CDR3 position lacks the conserved phenylalanine or tryptophan, pointing to a likely read error. No DNA is shown, since the ends of the CDR3 on it are uncertain; the CDR3 is the one TCRdb lists. This chain uses TRBV6-5 with TRBJ1-2; the D call of TRBD1 is as the table states it, not checked on the DNA. The CDR3 is 8 residues long, counting both termini. Germline V CDR1 and CDR2: MNHEY, SVGAGI. The chain's CDR3 is CASSYGTD.

This clonotype appeared many times. The V and J genes are TRBV29-1 and TRBJ2-1; 8 nucleotides agree with TRBD2. Germline CDR1 and CDR2: SQVTM and ANQGSEA. This CDR3 contains 13 residues. Losses at the gene ends were 7 bases for V and 4 bases for J; bases not matched to a gene: 6. The CDR3 DNA is TGCAGCGGGGCGGGGGGCCTATACAATGAGCAGTTCTTC. The encoded protein is CSGAGGLYNEQFF.

Many counts were recorded for this clonotype. The chain couples TRBV6-1 to TRBJ2-2, with 13 bases matching TRBD2. The V segment lost 8 bases and the J segment 6 bases; nucleotides outside the gene matches: 6. Germline lookup yields CDR1 MNHNS and CDR2 SASEGT. The CDR3 loop spans 15 amino acids. Here the CDR3 reads CASRGLAGDPGELFF. The CDR3 DNA follows: TGTGCCAGCCGAGGACTAGCGGGAGACCCCGGGGAGCTGTTTTTT.

In its sample, this clonotype was seen a few times. The chain joins TRBV20-1 to TRBJ2-1; possible D gene TRBD2, 5 bases. V shed 3 bases and J shed 6 bases, with 15 bases lying between them. The CDR3 is 14 amino acids. CDR1 and CDR2 from the germline V gene are DFQATT and SNEGSKA (reference sequence). CDR3 sequence (DNA): TGCAGTGCTAGGGCACTGGGGAGCGGCAATGAGCAGTTCTTC. It translates to CSARALGSGNEQFF.

The table lists this clonotype with many counts. The genes are TRBV27 and TRBJ2-7; 7 nucleotides align to TRBD1. The CDR3 runs 15 residues. In germline, CDR1 is MNHEY, CDR2 SMNVEV (reference sequence). The ends lost 6 bases at V and 2 bases at J; junction bases unmatched: 10. The DNA of the CDR3 is TGTGCCAGCAGCCCGGGTTGGGACAGCACCTACGAGCAGTACTTC. The encoded protein is CASSPGWDSTYEQYF.

This clonotype showed up just a few times. The chain is built from TRBV25-1 and TRBJ2-2; 11 nucleotides align to TRBD2. Germline V lookup: CDR1 MGHDK, CDR2 SYGVNS. V lost 4 bases, J lost 3 bases, and 16 bases stayed unmatched. This CDR3 is built from 20 residues. The CDR3 loop reads CASSVLTSGINDEYTGELFF. The CDR3 region has the DNA TGTGCCAGCAGTGTTCTGACTAGCGGGATCAATGATGAGTACACCGGGGAGCTGTTTTTT. The full variable domain, rest sourced from reference TRBV25-1 and TRBJ2-2, is EADIYQTPRYLVIGTGKKITLECSQTMGHDKMYWYQQDPGMELHLIHYSYGVNSTEKGDLSSESTVSRIRTEHFPLTLESARPSHTSQYLCASSVLTSGINDEYTGELFFGEGSRLTVL.

There are many counts of this clonotype. The V call is TRBV6-5, the J call TRBJ1-1; D gene uncertain. Germline CDR1 is MNHEY and CDR2 is SVGAGI. Trimming stripped 0 bases from V and 11 bases from J, with 10 bases between. The CDR3 length is 12 residues. CDR3 DNA sequence: TGTGCCAGCAGTTACTCCGGGTCTTTGGCTTTCTTT. Protein product: CASSYSGSLAFF.